In this sample, the clone carrying this TCR beta chain turned up a few times. Then a second PCR, running about 6 to 12 cycles, was carried out with a sample-barcoded 5' primer and a J-beta primer mix. Each of the samples gave a minimum of 2.5 million paired-end reads that contained CDR3. TCRdb re-called the 5' RACE reads with MiXCR, one entry per CDR3 protein. The sample gives about 680,000 distinct CDR3 sequences, 49% of which show up once; under 35% is in the top ten. The source of the sample is a study of blood T cells in healthy people across ages. Germline-derived CDR1 and CDR2 are MNHEY and SMNVEV (reference sequence). The CDR3 consists of 14 residues. V was trimmed by 2 bases and J by 4 bases, leaving 11 bases between them.

The sequenced material came from blood. The TCR sequence derives from a woman aged 60-70 years in good health. The chain combines TRBV27 with TRBJ2-5, with D uncertain. The CDR3 DNA reads as TGTGCCAGCAGTTTACTAGGGTCGTCAGAGACCCAGTACTTC. Translated, it gives CASSLLGSSETQYF.